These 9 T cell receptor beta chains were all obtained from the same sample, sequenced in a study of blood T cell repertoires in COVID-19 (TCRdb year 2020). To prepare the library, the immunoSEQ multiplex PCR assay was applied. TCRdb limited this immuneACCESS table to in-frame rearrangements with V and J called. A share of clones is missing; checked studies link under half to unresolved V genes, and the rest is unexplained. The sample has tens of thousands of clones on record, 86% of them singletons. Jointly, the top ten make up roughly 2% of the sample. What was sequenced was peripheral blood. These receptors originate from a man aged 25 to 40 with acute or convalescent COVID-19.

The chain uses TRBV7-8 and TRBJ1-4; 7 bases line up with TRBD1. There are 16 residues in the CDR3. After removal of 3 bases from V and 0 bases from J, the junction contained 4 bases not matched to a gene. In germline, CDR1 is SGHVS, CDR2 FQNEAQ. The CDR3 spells CASSFTGDTTNEKLFF. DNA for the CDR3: TGTGCCAGCAGCTTCACAGGGGATACAACTAATGAAAAACTGTTTTTT.

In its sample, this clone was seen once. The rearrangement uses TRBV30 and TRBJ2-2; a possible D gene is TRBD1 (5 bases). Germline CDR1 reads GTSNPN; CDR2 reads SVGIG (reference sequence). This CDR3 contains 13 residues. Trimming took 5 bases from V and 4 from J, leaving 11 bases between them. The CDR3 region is CAWSGYGTGELFF. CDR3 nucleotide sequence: TGTGCCTGGTCAGGGTATGGCACCGGGGAGCTGTTTTTT.

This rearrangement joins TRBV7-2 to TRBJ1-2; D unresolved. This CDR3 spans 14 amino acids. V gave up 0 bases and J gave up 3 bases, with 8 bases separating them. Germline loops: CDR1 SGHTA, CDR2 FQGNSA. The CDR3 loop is CASSLARGYYGYTF. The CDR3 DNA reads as TGTGCCAGCAGCTTAGCGCGAGGGTACTATGGCTACACCTTC.

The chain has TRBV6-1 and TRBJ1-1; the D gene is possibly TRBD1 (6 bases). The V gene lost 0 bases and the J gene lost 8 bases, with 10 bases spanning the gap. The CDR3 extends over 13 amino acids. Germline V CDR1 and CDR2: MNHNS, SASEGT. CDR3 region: CASSEARDIEAFF. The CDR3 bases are TGTGCCAGCAGTGAAGCTAGGGACATAGAAGCTTTCTTT.

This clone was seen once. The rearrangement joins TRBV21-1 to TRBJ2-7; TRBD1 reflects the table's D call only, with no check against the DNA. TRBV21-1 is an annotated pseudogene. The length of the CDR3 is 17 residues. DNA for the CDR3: TGTGCCAGCAGCACCCCTCGACAGGGGGCAATCCCTTACGAGCAGTACGTC. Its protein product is CASSTPRQGAIPYEQYV.

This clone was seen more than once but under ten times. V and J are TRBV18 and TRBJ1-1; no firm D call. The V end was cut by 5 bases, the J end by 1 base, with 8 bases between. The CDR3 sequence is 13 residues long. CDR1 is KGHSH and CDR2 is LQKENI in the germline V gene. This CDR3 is CASSTSTNTEAFF. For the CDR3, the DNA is TGTGCCAGCTCAACATCAACGAACACTGAAGCTTTCTTT.

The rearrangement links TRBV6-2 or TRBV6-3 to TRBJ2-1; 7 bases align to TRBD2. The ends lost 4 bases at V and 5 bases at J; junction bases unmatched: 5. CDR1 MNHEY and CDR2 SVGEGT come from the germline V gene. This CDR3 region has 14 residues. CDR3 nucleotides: TGTGCCAGCAGTTGGGGAGCGGGACACAATGAGCAGTTCTTC. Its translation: CASSWGAGHNEQFF.

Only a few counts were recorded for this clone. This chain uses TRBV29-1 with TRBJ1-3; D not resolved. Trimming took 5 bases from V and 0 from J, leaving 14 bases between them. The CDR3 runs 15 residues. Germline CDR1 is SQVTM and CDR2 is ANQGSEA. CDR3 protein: CSVSVRSFSGNTIYF. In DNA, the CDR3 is TGCAGCGTTTCTGTCAGGTCCTTCTCTGGAAACACCATATATTTT. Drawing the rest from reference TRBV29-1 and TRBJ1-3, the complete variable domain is SAVISQKPSRDICQRGTSLTIQCQVDSQVTMMFWYRQQPGQSLTLIATANQGSEATYESGFVIDKFPISRPNLTFSTLTVSNMSPEDSSIYLCSVSVRSFSGNTIYFGEGSWLTVV.

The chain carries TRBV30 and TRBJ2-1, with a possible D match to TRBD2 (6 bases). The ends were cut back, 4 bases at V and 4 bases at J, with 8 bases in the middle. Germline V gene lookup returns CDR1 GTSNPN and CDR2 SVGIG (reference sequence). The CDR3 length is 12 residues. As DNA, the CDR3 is TGTGCCTGGACCGGGGGTTACAATGAGCAGTTCTTC. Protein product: CAWTGGYNEQFF.